This paragraph reports one T cell receptor (beta chain). The data originate from a study of blood T cell repertoires in COVID-19. Overall study: T cells, B-cell-depleted T cells, or PBMCs provided the cDNA or gDNA that served as material.

CDR1 is MNHEY and CDR2 is SMNVEV in the germline V gene (reference sequence). V lost 8 bases, J lost 6 bases, and 8 bases stayed unmatched. This CDR3 is 14 amino acids long. Cohorts were determined from participant-reported clinical history. The repertoire was sequenced with immunoSEQ multiplex PCR; TCRdb's copy has only in-frame clones and lacks some. The sample includes about 180,000 clones, around 86% of them seen just once. This receptor was obtained from a woman between 25 and 40 years old who had recovered from COVID-19. Material: PBMCs or T cells enriched from blood (not recorded which). The V call is TRBV27, the J call TRBJ2-1, with 9 bases matching TRBD2. The CDR3 bases are TGTGCCAGCGGGGCACTAGCGGGCCGCAATGAGCAGTTCTTC. It specifies CASGALAGRNEQFF.